The 10 T cell receptor beta chains in this list originate from one sample, sequenced in a study of blood T cell repertoires in COVID-19. TCRdb's copy holds only in-frame clones and misses some; the assay was immunoSEQ multiplex PCR. Of some 140,000 clones detected, roughly four fifths appear once; the ten largest clones hold 2.4%. Sequenced sample: PBMCs or T cells enriched from blood (not recorded which). These receptors were obtained from a man aged 35-49 years with acute COVID-19.

The chain recombines TRBV10-2 with TRBJ2-3, with D tentatively TRBD1 (5 bases). V dropped 7 bases and J dropped 5 bases, with 16 bases sitting between them. Germline CDR1 and CDR2: WSHSY and SAAADI. There are 14 residues in the CDR3. The CDR3: CASKDSQGVDTQYF. Here the CDR3 DNA reads TGCGCCAGCAAGGATTCTCAAGGGGTAGATACGCAGTATTTT.

This sequence joins TRBV9 and TRBJ2-5; possible D gene TRBD1, 6 bases. Deletions cut 4 bases from V and 5 bases from J, with 18 bases between. Germline V gene sequence: CDR1 SGDLS, CDR2 YYNGEE. CDR3 length equals 15 residues. The CDR3, as DNA: TGTGCCAGCAGCCCCACCCCGGGACATTCGGAGACCCAGTACTTC. This codes for CASSPTPGHSETQYF.

This rearrangement joins TRBV5-5 to TRBJ2-7; 10 bases map to TRBD1. The CDR3 runs to 14 residues. CDR1 and CDR2 (germline): SGHKS, YYEKEE (reference sequence). With 4 bases clipped from V and 2 bases from J, the junction kept 3 bases outside the gene matches. CDR3 sequence reads: CASSPGTGAYEQYF. CDR3 in DNA: TGTGCCAGCAGCCCGGGGACAGGGGCCTACGAGCAGTACTTC.

The V gene is TRBV6-4, the J gene TRBJ2-5, with TRBD2 as a possible D gene (5 bases). From germline, CDR1 is MRHNA and CDR2 SNTAGT. V lost 3 bases, J lost 5 bases, and 13 bases lay in between. The CDR3 loop spans 14 amino acids. This chain's CDR3 is CASSERPTGETQYF. The CDR3 bases are TGTGCCAGCAGTGAGCGGCCAACGGGGGAGACCCAGTACTTC.

The genes are TRBV28 and TRBJ1-2; TRBD1 aligns across 7 bases. The CDR3 is made up of 13 amino acids. Germline values: CDR1 MDHEN, CDR2 SYDVKM. V trimming: 5 bases; J trimming: 8 bases; junction bases outside the gene matches: 8. The CDR3 is CASSQRTGGGYTF. The CDR3 coding sequence is TGTGCCAGCAGTCAGAGGACAGGAGGAGGCTACACCTTC.

This clone turned up a few times. The chain couples TRBV9 to TRBJ2-1; possibly TRBD2 for D (6 bases). The CDR3 runs 17 residues. V was clipped by 4 bases and J by 1 base, with 18 bases between them. CDR1 and CDR2 (germline): SGDLS, YYNGEE. The CDR3 here is CASSPWDFFLSYNEQFF. The CDR3 DNA follows: TGTGCCAGCAGCCCCTGGGACTTCTTCCTTTCCTACAATGAGCAGTTCTTC.

The CDR3 nucleotides read TGTGCCAGCAGTATCCCCGGGGGTAACTATGGCTACACCTTC. It codes for CASSIPGGNYGYTF. The chain carries TRBV6-5 and TRBJ1-2; TRBD1 is a possible D gene (5 bases). The length of the CDR3 is 14 residues. V gave up 5 bases and J gave up 1 base, with 11 bases separating them. The germline V gene encodes CDR1 MNHEY and CDR2 SVGAGI.

The chain has TRBV13 and TRBJ1-2; 11 bases fit TRBD1. V lost 4 bases and J lost 2; bases outside the gene matches: 3. The CDR3 extends over 15 amino acids. Germline V gene lookup returns CDR1 PRHDT and CDR2 FYEKMQ (reference sequence). The CDR3 DNA reads as TGTGCCAGCAGCTGGGGGACAGGGGGGAACTATGGCTACACCTTC. Its translation: CASSWGTGGNYGYTF.

V is TRBV3-1 (or the pseudogene TRBV3-2) and J is TRBJ2-7, with 13 positions matching TRBD2. Germline CDR1 reads LGHDT; CDR2 reads YNNKEL (reference sequence). The CDR3 is 15 residues long. J gave up 7 bases and V 6 bases, and 9 bases lay outside the gene matches. The CDR3 is CASRRGLAGAGEQYF. CDR3 DNA sequence: TGTGCCAGCAGGAGAGGACTAGCGGGGGCGGGGGAGCAGTACTTC.

V and J are TRBV29-1 and TRBJ1-5, with D unclear. The germline V and J ends were trimmed by 4 bases and 5 bases, with 9 bases remaining between them. Germline V CDR1 and CDR2: SQVTM, ANQGSEA. The CDR3 runs to 12 residues. The CDR3 nucleotides are TGCAGCGTTGGGGCAGGTTATCAGCCCCAGCATTTT. This sequence encodes CSVGAGYQPQHF.